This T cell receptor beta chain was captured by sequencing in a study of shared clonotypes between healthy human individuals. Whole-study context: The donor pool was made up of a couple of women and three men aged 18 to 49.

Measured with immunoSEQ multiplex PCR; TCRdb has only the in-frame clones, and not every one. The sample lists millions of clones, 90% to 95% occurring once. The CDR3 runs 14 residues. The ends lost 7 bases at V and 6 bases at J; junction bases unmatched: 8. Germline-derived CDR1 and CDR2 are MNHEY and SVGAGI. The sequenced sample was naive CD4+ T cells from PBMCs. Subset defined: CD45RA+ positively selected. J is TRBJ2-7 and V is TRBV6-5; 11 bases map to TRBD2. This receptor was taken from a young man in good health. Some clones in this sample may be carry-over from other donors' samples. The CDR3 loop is CASTTLAGDVEQYF. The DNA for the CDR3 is TGTGCCAGCACCACACTAGCGGGGGATGTCGAGCAGTACTTC.